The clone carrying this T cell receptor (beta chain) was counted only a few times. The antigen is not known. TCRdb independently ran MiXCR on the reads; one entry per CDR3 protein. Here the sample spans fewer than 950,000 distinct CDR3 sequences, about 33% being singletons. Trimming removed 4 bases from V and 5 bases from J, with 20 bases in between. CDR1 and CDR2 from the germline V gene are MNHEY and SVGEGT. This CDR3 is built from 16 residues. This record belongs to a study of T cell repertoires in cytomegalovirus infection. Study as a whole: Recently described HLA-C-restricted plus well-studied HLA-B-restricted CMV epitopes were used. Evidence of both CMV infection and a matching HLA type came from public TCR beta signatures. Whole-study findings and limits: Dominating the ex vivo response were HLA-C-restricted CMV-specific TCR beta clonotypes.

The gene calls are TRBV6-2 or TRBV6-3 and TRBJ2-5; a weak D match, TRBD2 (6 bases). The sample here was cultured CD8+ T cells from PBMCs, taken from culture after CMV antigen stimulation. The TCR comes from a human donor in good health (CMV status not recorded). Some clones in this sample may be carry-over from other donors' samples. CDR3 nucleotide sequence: TGTGCCAGCAGTTTCACTACCGGGACTGGCAGTGAGACCCAGTACTTC. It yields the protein CASSFTTGTGSETQYF.